This TCR beta chain stems from a study of T cells in Graves' hyperthyroidism and ophthalmopathy. This clonotype was picked up a small number of times. Patients aged 18 to 65 with hyperthyroidism were newly diagnosed, with duration under 2 months. The CDR3 spans 12 residues. Germline V gene data show CDR1 as SGHNT and CDR2 as YYREEE (reference sequence). The germline V and J ends were trimmed by 5 bases and 4 bases, with 9 bases remaining between them. Amplified TCR beta CDR3 regions derived from RNA transcripts. An initial round of RT-PCR targeting the TCR CDR3 relied on the HTBI primer set. TCRdb re-analysed the multiplex PCR reads in MiXCR, keeping a single row per CDR3 protein. The table lists roughly 510,000 distinct CDR3 sequences, around 21% of them singletons.

V is TRBV5-4 and J is TRBJ1-2; D remains unclear. Sequenced: blood. The clonotype comes from a young man with Graves' hyperthyroidism. The CDR3 loop reads CASSIDTYGYTF. The DNA for the CDR3 is TGTGCCAGCAGTATTGACACCTATGGCTACACCTTC.